Listed here are 15 T cell receptor beta chains from one sample, sequenced in a study of blood T cell repertoires in COVID-19. Here immunoSEQ multiplex PCR was the method, and the copy in TCRdb shows in-frame clones only, minus some. The data contain around 300,000 clones, 80% to 90% of them singletons. Sample: peripheral blood. The receptors originated from a man aged 25 to 40 with active or convalescent COVID-19.

This clone occurred a few times. This chain's CDR3 is CASLDRVMNTEAFF. The CDR3 region has the DNA TGTGCCAGCCTAGACAGGGTAATGAACACTGAAGCTTTCTTT. This sequence joins TRBV28 and TRBJ1-1; 7 bases fit TRBD1. Germline V gene lookup returns CDR1 MDHEN and CDR2 SYDVKM. CDR3 length equals 14 residues. V shed 8 bases, J shed 0 bases, and the junction held 6 bases outside the gene matches.

V usage is TRBV9 and J usage is TRBJ2-5; TRBD1 matches at 9 bases. With V trimmed by 1 base and J by 5 bases, 9 bases remained unmatched. The germline V gene encodes CDR1 SGDLS and CDR2 YYNGEE. This CDR3 comprises 16 residues. The CDR3 region is CASSVSGQGFGETQYF. The CDR3 DNA reads as TGTGCCAGCAGCGTATCGGGACAGGGTTTTGGCGAGACCCAGTACTTC.

The chain is built from TRBV11-2 and TRBJ2-3; D is undetermined. V gave up 1 base and J gave up 0 bases, with 8 bases separating them. CDR1 SGHAT and CDR2 FQNNGV come from the germline V gene. The CDR3 extends over 15 amino acids. The DNA for the CDR3 is TGTGCCAGCAGCTTAGGGCAAATTAGCACAGATACGCAGTATTTT. It encodes CASSLGQISTDTQYF.

Only one count was recorded for this clone. The J gene is TRBJ1-1, the V gene TRBV4-1; D gene unclear. This CDR3 has 16 residues. The V end was cut by 3 bases, the J end by 1 base, with 15 bases between. From germline, CDR1 is MGHRA and CDR2 YSYEKL. Here the CDR3 reads CASSHFVRAGNTEAFF. DNA for the CDR3: TGCGCCAGCAGCCATTTCGTTAGGGCGGGGAACACTGAAGCTTTCTTT.

Comment on this clone: Sequence at one end of the junction differs from germline and may be a read error. V gene TRBV3-1 (or the pseudogene TRBV3-2) combines with J gene TRBJ2-7; 7 bases are a match to TRBD1. This CDR3 region has 14 residues. Germline CDR1 LGHDT, CDR2 YNNKEL (reference sequence). The CDR3 coding sequence is TGTGCCAGCAGCCAAGATGGGTCGGGAAGGGGGCGCTTCTTC. Amino acid sequence: CASSQDGSGRGRFF.

As DNA, the CDR3 is TGCAGCGTTGAAGTTCAGACTAGGGTTTTCACAGATACGCAGTATTTT. It specifies CSVEVQTRVFTDTQYF. The V call is TRBV29-1, the J call TRBJ2-3; D is possibly TRBD2 (6 bases). The germline V gene encodes CDR1 SQVTM and CDR2 ANQGSEA. The V gene lost 1 base and the J gene lost 2 bases, with 16 bases spanning the gap. The length of the CDR3 is 16 residues.

V and J are TRBV9 and TRBJ1-1, with D tentatively TRBD1 (6 bases). In germline, CDR1 is SGDLS, CDR2 YYNGEE. This CDR3 is 15 amino acids long. Trimming shortened V by 0 bases and J by 5 bases, and 14 bases separated the two germline ends. The CDR3 reads CASSVGGGIGTEAFF. The CDR3 nucleotides are TGTGCCAGCAGCGTAGGCGGGGGCATAGGGACTGAAGCTTTCTTT.

V gene TRBV6-5 combines with J gene TRBJ1-2; D is possibly TRBD1 (5 bases). V lost 2 bases and J lost 6, with 10 bases in between. The germline gives CDR1 MNHEY, CDR2 SVGAGI. The CDR3 contains 13 residues. The CDR3 here is CASSYGTQDGYTF. The CDR3 DNA is TGTGCCAGCAGTTACGGGACTCAGGATGGCTACACCTTC.

The chain employs TRBV27 and TRBJ2-7, with a weak D call TRBD1 (5 bases). V was shortened by 6 bases and J by 3 bases, with 15 bases between the two germline ends. This CDR3 is built from 14 residues. The germline gives CDR1 MNHEY, CDR2 SMNVEV (reference sequence). The chain's CDR3 is CASSLDRAHYEQYF. CDR3 nucleotide sequence: TGTGCCAGCAGCCTAGACAGAGCCCACTACGAGCAGTACTTC.

This clone was found a few times. V usage is TRBV9 and J usage is TRBJ2-1; no definite D call. V lost 0 bases and J 9 bases, leaving 7 bases between the germline ends. The CDR3 loop spans 12 amino acids. Germline V gene sequence: CDR1 SGDLS, CDR2 YYNGEE. The CDR3 sequence is CASSVGWAEQFF. In DNA form, the CDR3 reads TGTGCCAGCAGCGTAGGGTGGGCTGAGCAGTTCTTC.

The rearrangement uses TRBV6-6 and TRBJ1-2; tentatively, D is TRBD1 (6 bases). The CDR3 spans 13 residues. V shed 8 bases and J shed 5 bases, with 15 bases lying between them. The germline V gene encodes CDR1 MNHNY and CDR2 SVGAGI (reference sequence). The CDR3 DNA is TGTGCCAGCTCCTCCGGGACAAGATATGGCTACACCTTC. It yields the protein CASSSGTRYGYTF.

CDR3 bases: TGTGCCAGCAGTTACCAATCCGGGAGGCAAGAGACCCAGTACTTC. The encoded protein is CASSYQSGRQETQYF. This chain connects TRBV6-6 to TRBJ2-5, with TRBD2 matching over 7 bases. Germline CDR1 is MNHNY and CDR2 is SVGAGI (reference sequence). V trimming: 2 bases; J trimming: 2 bases; junction bases outside the gene matches: 5. The CDR3 runs to 15 residues.

CDR3 coding DNA: TGTGCCAGCAGTGGTGACTACACCGGGGAGCTGTTTTTT. This gives the protein CASSGDYTGELFF. V is TRBV6-2 or TRBV6-3 and J is TRBJ2-2; D is unresolved. The CDR3 sequence is 13 residues long. In germline, CDR1 is MNHEY, CDR2 SVGEGT. The V gene lost 5 bases and the J gene lost 3 bases, with 7 bases spanning the gap.

The J gene is TRBJ2-4, the V gene TRBV14; the D gene is possibly TRBD1 (5 bases). Germline loops: CDR1 SGHDN, CDR2 FVKESK. The CDR3 totals 14 residues. V was pared by 1 base and J by 6 bases, with 10 bases between. CDR3 loop: CASSQGLGVNIQYF. The DNA for the CDR3 is TGTGCCAGCAGCCAAGGTTTAGGGGTAAACATTCAGTACTTC.

The chain recombines TRBV19 with TRBJ1-1, with D hard to call. Trimming pared 9 bases from V and 4 bases from J, leaving 9 bases between. The CDR3 totals 11 residues. Germline lookup yields CDR1 LNHDA and CDR2 SQIVND (reference sequence). The CDR3 nucleotides are TGTGCCAGCCGGCGGGTCACTGAAGCTTTCTTT. It specifies CASRRVTEAFF.